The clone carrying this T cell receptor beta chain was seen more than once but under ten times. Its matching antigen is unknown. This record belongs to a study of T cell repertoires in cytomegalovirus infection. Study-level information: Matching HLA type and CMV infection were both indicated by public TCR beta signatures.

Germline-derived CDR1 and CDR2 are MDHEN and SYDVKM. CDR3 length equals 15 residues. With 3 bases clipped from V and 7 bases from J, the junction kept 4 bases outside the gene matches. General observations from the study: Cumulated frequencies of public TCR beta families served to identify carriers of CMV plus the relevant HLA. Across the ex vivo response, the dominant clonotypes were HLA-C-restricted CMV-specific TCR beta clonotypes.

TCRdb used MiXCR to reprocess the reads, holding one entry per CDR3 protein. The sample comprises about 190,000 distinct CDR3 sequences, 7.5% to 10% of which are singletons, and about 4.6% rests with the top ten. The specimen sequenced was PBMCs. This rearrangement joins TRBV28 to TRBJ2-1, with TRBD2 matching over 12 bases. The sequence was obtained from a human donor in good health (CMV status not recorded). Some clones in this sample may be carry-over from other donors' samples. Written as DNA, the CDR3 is TGTGCCAGCAGTTTCGGGACTAGCGGGCATAATGAGCAGTTCTTC. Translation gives CASSFGTSGHNEQFF.